This TCR beta chain was found in a study of T-cell reconstitution after alpha-beta-depleted transplantation in children (TCRdb year 2016). Looking at the study overall: The study quantitatively tracked T-cell immune reconstitution after TCRalphabeta/CD19-depleted allogeneic hematopoietic cell transplantation in children using TCR repertoire profiling. Broader findings and caveats from the paper: The frequencies of hyperexpanded clones fell over the following months, and after one year, T-cell counts and TCRbeta diversity were mostly attributed to newly produced T cells. About two months after transplant, the apparently early recovery of alphabetaT-cell counts reportedly depended on just several hundred clones that had expanded rapidly and came from non-depleted graft cells. In some patients, the high TCRbeta diversity seen at day 60 was put down to recipient T cells and intrathymic progenitors that had survived conditioning.

Concerning this clonotype: It lacks a known antigen. Base qualities are not provided; no much larger clone lies one nucleotide away.

The library was obtained by PCR. Instrument used: Illumina HiSeq 2500. To normalize quantification of the TCRbeta repertoire, the TCR libraries were built with molecular barcoding that relied on unique molecular identifiers. TCRdb took the public reads, trimmed them with fastp at Q25, ran MiXCR for clone calling and kept in-frame beta chains. Rows are unified per CDR3 protein, each entry keeping the most common DNA and genes. This sample is represented by about 980,000 distinct CDR3 sequences; around 30% of them were singletons. Under 30% of the sample comes from the top ten. Reading the label with the study, this specimen's treatment or condition is: allogeneic hematopoietic cell transplantation with graft depleted of TCRalphabeta T cells and CD19 B cells. TCRalphabeta/CD19-depleted allogeneic hematopoietic cell grafts were given to the transplant recipients, all of whom were children. Sample: PBMCs, mostly from graft donor cells, taken 360 days after TCRalphabeta/CD19-depleted stem cell transplant. This TCR came from a boy under two years old who had a stem cell transplant for SCID, so the T cells may come from the graft donor.

The CDR3 region: CSASPGSLAGGENEQFF. The sequence in DNA is TGCAGTGCTAGTCCGGGTTCCCTAGCGGGGGGGGAAAATGAGCAGTTCTTC. The chain couples TRBV20-1 to TRBJ2-1; 12 nucleotides in the junction match TRBD2. The germline V gene (reference sequence) supplies CDR1 DFQATT and CDR2 SNEGSKA. Inclusive of the bounding cysteine and phenylalanine, the CDR3 is 17 residues long. The read is trimmed to its CDR3 DNA, 51 bases read in frame from base 1. V ends up 3 bases short and J 7 bases short, with an unmatched junction base count of 13.